The 5 T cell receptor beta chains below all came from one sample that was sequenced in a study of control samples from healthy donors and cancer patients. Using immunoSEQ multiplex PCR, the repertoire was profiled, and TCRdb retains in-frame clones only, with some absent. This table has 150,000 to 200,000 clones, 94% appearing once. The sequencing input was blood. These receptors all come from a woman aged 18-30 years in good health.

The chain employs TRBV3-1 (or the pseudogene TRBV3-2) and TRBJ2-5; D uncertain. The CDR3 sequence is 14 residues long. The germline gives CDR1 LGHDT, CDR2 YNNKEL (reference sequence). Trimming removed 1 base at V and 5 bases at J, with 11 bases between. The CDR3, as DNA: TGTGCCAGCAGCCAAGGTTCCGGCCACGAGACCCAGTACTTC. It is translated as CASSQGSGHETQYF.

V gene TRBV7-9 combines with J gene TRBJ1-2; D gene uncertain. Germline V gives CDR1 SEHNR, CDR2 FQNEAQ (reference sequence). The CDR3 sequence is 14 residues long. Trimming took off 2 bases at V and 5 bases at J, with 12 bases between the two ends. DNA of the CDR3: TGTGCCAGCAGCTTATTGGGTACGCCGTATGGCTACACCTTC. Its translation: CASSLLGTPYGYTF.

The chain is built from TRBV18 and TRBJ1-3; D possibly corresponds to TRBD1 (6 bases). There are 15 residues in the CDR3. Trimming removed 6 bases at V and 4 bases at J, with 16 bases between. Germline CDR1 and CDR2: KGHSH and LQKENI. The CDR3 DNA reads as TGTGCCAGCTCCCCCAGTGGGGGGACAGGAAACACCATATATTTT. Amino acids: CASSPSGGTGNTIYF.

The rearrangement links TRBV6-5 to TRBJ1-2; 7 bases are a match to TRBD1. This CDR3 is built from 14 residues. Per the germline V gene, CDR1 is MNHEY and CDR2 is SVGAGI. Trimming at V came to 4 bases and at J to 2 bases, leaving 4 bases not matched to a gene. The CDR3 loop reads CASSLNRGNYGYTF. As DNA, the CDR3 is TGTGCCAGCAGTTTAAACAGGGGCAACTATGGCTACACCTTC.

This sequence joins TRBV10-1 and TRBJ2-2; 7 nucleotides align to TRBD2. The CDR3 is made up of 13 amino acids. The ends lost 11 bases at V and 6 bases at J; junction bases unmatched: 9. Germline V lookup: CDR1 WNHNN, CDR2 SYGVQD (reference sequence). CDR3 protein: CAPRGEGPGELFF. The CDR3 DNA is TGCGCCCCTCGAGGGGAGGGTCCCGGGGAGCTGTTTTTT.